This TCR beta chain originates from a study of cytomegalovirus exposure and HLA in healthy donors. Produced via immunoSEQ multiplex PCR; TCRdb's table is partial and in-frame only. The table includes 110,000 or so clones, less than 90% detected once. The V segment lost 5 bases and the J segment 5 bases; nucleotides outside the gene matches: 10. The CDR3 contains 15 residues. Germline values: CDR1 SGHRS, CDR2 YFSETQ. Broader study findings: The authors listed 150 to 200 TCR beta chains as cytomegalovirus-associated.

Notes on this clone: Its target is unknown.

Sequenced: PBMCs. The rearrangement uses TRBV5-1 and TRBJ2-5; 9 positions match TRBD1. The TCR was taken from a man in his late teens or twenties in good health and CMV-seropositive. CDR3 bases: TGCGCCAGCAGGCCACCGACAGGGGGTGGTGAGACCCAGTACTTC. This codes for CASRPPTGGGETQYF.